These 9 T cell receptor beta chains were sequenced from one sample in a study of blood T cell repertoires in COVID-19. The assay was immunoSEQ multiplex PCR, and TCRdb's table has in-frame clones only and misses some. This table has approximately 380,000 clones, 70% to 90% appearing once. The sample was PBMCs or T cells enriched from blood (not recorded which). The receptor set was obtained from a woman between 18 and 30 years old who had recovered from COVID-19.

This chain uses TRBV11-3 with TRBJ2-1; D call uncertain. Germline values: CDR1 SGHNT, CDR2 YENEEA. The CDR3 length is 13 residues. With 5 bases removed from V and 3 bases from J, the gap between germline ends came to 8 bases. For the CDR3, the DNA is TGTGCCAGCAGCCCGAGTATCTACAATGAGCAGTTCTTC. Protein sequence: CASSPSIYNEQFF. The whole variable domain, remainder taken from reference TRBV11-3 and TRBJ2-1, is EAGVVQSPRYKIIEKKQPVAFWCNPISGHNTLYWYLQNLGQGPELLIRYENEEAVDDSQLPKDRFSAERLKGVDSTLKIQPAELGDSAVYLCASSPSIYNEQFFGPGTRLTVL.

This chain uses TRBV9 with TRBJ1-1; perhaps TRBD1 as D (5 bases). Germline V gene sequence: CDR1 SGDLS, CDR2 YYNGEE. There are 12 residues in the CDR3. Trimming left V 0 bases short and J 11 bases short, with 11 bases between. Written as DNA, the CDR3 is TGTGCCAGCAGCGTAGCGGCAGGGCAGGCTTTCTTT. It encodes CASSVAAGQAFF.

The chain joins TRBV7-2 to TRBJ1-1; 8 bases fit TRBD1. The CDR3 sequence is 13 residues long. V lost 1 base and J lost 8; bases outside the gene matches: 3. Germline V lookup: CDR1 SGHTA, CDR2 FQGNSA. CDR3 in amino acids: CASSLVGTGEAFF. CDR3 bases: TGTGCCAGCAGCTTAGTAGGGACAGGAGAAGCTTTCTTT.

This clone was observed a single time. CDR3 DNA: TGCGCCAGCAGCGTAGGGGAATATGAGGGCTACACCTTC. Amino acid sequence: CASSVGEYEGYTF. This chain joins TRBV5-1 and TRBJ1-2, with D possibly being TRBD1 (5 bases). The V end lost 4 bases, the J end lost 8 bases, and 15 bases lay between the germline ends. Germline CDR1 reads SGHRS; CDR2 reads YFSETQ. The CDR3 is made up of 13 amino acids.

The chain employs TRBV7-3 and TRBJ2-3, with 9 bases matching TRBD2. From germline, CDR1 is SGHTA and CDR2 FQGTGA. The CDR3 is 17 amino acids. The V and J ends lost 1 base and 2 bases, in that order; junction bases with no gene match: 7. CDR3 loop: CASSLRPPSGATDTQYF. The CDR3 DNA sequence: TGTGCCAGCAGCTTAAGGCCGCCTAGCGGGGCCACAGATACGCAGTATTTT.

CDR3 amino acids: CASSSTSRGTYYEQYF. The CDR3 nucleotides read TGTGCCAGCAGTTCTACCTCGCGGGGGACGTACTACGAGCAGTACTTC. The V call is TRBV27, the J call TRBJ2-7, with 7 bases that match TRBD2. Germline-derived CDR1 and CDR2 are MNHEY and SMNVEV (reference sequence). This CDR3 has 16 amino acids. V trimming: 4 bases; J trimming: 3 bases; junction bases outside the gene matches: 12.

The V and J genes are TRBV5-6 and TRBJ1-3; 10 positions agree with TRBD1. The CDR3 runs 16 residues. V trimming: 3 bases; J trimming: 4 bases; junction bases outside the gene matches: 7. Germline loops: CDR1 SGHDT, CDR2 YYEEEE. CDR3 residues: CASSYPGTGAGNTIYF. The CDR3 region has the DNA TGTGCCAGCAGCTACCCCGGGACAGGGGCCGGAAACACCATATATTTT.

The chain carries TRBV7-3 and TRBJ2-7, with D possibly TRBD2 on 6 matching bases. Germline lookup yields CDR1 SGHTA and CDR2 FQGTGA. CDR3 length equals 17 residues. The V end was cut by 0 bases, the J end by 0 bases, with 15 bases between. The CDR3 DNA sequence: TGTGCCAGCAGCTTAACAGGAGGGCCCCATAGCTCCTACGAGCAGTACTTC. Its protein product is CASSLTGGPHSSYEQYF. The full variable domain, its missing parts supplied by reference TRBV7-3 and TRBJ2-7, is GAGVSQTPSNKVTEKGKYVELRCDPISGHTALYWYRQSLGQGPEFLIYFQGTGAADDSGLPNDRFFAVRPEGSVSTLKIQRTERGDSAVYLCASSLTGGPHSSYEQYFGPGTRLTVT.

This chain links TRBV6-4 with TRBJ2-7; 7 nucleotides match TRBD2. CDR3 size: 16 residues. CDR1 is MRHNA and CDR2 is SNTAGT in the germline V gene. The V and J ends lost 2 bases and 1 base, in that order; junction bases with no gene match: 8. CDR3 protein: CASSDRRLARSYEQYF. In DNA form, the CDR3 reads TGTGCCAGCAGTGACCGTAGACTAGCAAGGTCCTACGAGCAGTACTTC.